This entry concerns a single T cell receptor (beta chain). This clonotype was observed a few times. Its antigen is currently not known. No quality values exist for individual bases; no much larger clone is one base distant. Taken from the germline V gene, the CDR1 and CDR2 loops are SNHLY and FYNNEI. Trimming takes 3 bases from V and 7 bases from J, and the germline ends sit 7 bases apart. Its CDR3 holds 12 amino acids, cysteine through phenylalanine. Left in the record is the CDR3 DNA by itself, 36 bases read in frame from the first base. Set within a cohort of healthcare workers in London, UK, this nested case-control study involved weekly PCR testing of nasopharyngeal swabs along with blood sampling. Healthcare workers were recruited between 23 and 31 March 2020, during the week of the UK lockdown, and were followed weekly for up to roughly 15 weeks. These data are taken from a study of early T cells in non-severe SARS-CoV-2 infection (dated by TCRdb to about 2021). For the study in its entirety: Bulk RNA from unsorted whole blood was used for TCR sequencing, so alpha and beta chains could not be paired.

Library preparation employed 5' RACE. Instrument on record: NextSeq 500. The TCR library protocol attached unique molecular identifiers to individual cDNA molecules to correct for sequencing error and PCR bias. Sequencing covered both TCR alpha and beta chains, and within each sample the abundances of alpha and beta sequences were tightly co-correlated. Per the authors' processing: Decombinator V4 was used to perform V gene, J gene and CDR3 annotation of TCR sequences. Expanded TCRs were defined as changing significantly between any two time points under a Poisson model with p below 0.0001. TCR abundances were normalised to the total number of TCRs sequenced in each sample and reported as counts per million. TRAV1-2 paired with TRAJ12, TRAJ20 or TRAJ33 defined MAIT TCRs, while TRAV10 paired with TRAJ18 defined iNKT TCRs. VDJdb, accessed on 1 November 2021, was searched for TCRs annotated for CMV, EBV and SARS-CoV-2, and TCRs annotated for more than one antigen were excluded. In-frame beta chains were kept once TCRdb had trimmed the public reads at Q25 with fastp and called clones with MiXCR. Each CDR3 protein gets just one entry, which takes the most common genes and DNA from the rows behind it. TCRdb, not the original authors, processed these V and J calls. This sample is represented by about 83,000 distinct CDR3 sequences; approximately 13% of them were singletons. The top ten clonotypes cover around 1.5% of the sample.

Overall study results and their limits: VDJdb matching was skewed toward anti-spike CD8 responses, so virus-specific expansions were likely underestimated and private and CD4 specificities were missed.

The chain employs TRBV2 and TRBJ2-4; the D segment cannot be called with confidence. The origin of this receptor is an adult who was a healthcare worker with PCR-confirmed SARS-CoV-2 infection or an uninfected control (not recorded which). Sequences were obtained from whole blood. The CDR3 protein is CASSDSRNIQYF. DNA sequence: TGTGCCAGCAGTGATTCACGGAACATTCAGTACTTC.